This T cell receptor beta chain was documented in a study of identical twins. Study results and limitations: Findings came from cross-sectional statistics, without long-term follow-up of donors.

Template switching created a universal primer site, and the cDNA included unique molecular identifiers. TCRdb passed the 5' RACE reads through MiXCR, listing each CDR3 protein once. The profile covers 450,000 or so distinct CDR3 sequences, with approximately 15% appearing a single time and approximately 0.52% taken by the ten largest. On this clonotype itself: The antigen is undetermined.

The J segment lost 6 bases and the V segment lost 5 bases, leaving 8 bases of the junction unmatched. The CDR3 consists of 16 residues. Germline-derived CDR1 and CDR2 are DFQATT and SNEGSKA (reference sequence). These data were also reused for a study on yellow fever vaccine responses in identical twins.

The receptor comes from a woman between 18 and 29 years old in good health. The genes are TRBV20-1 and TRBJ2-2; 14 nucleotides align to TRBD2. Source material: CD4+ T cells sorted from blood. The CDR3 sequence: CSARTGTSGSSGELFF. CDR3 coding DNA: TGCAGTGCTCGTACCGGGACTAGCGGGAGTTCCGGGGAGCTGTTTTTT.